This T cell receptor (beta chain) is from a study of T cells in Graves' hyperthyroidism and ophthalmopathy. Amplification of TCR beta CDR3 regions was performed using RNA transcripts as template. HTBI primers were the set used in a first-round RT-PCR of the TCR CDR3. TCRdb fed the multiplex PCR reads into MiXCR, producing one record per CDR3 protein. The repertoire holds 530,000 or so distinct CDR3 sequences, with about a sixth as singletons. This clonotype was recorded many times. Its antigen is as yet unknown. CDR3 length: 16 amino acids. Trimming took 5 bases from V and 1 from J, leaving 19 bases between them. From germline, CDR1 is GTSNPN and CDR2 SVGIG (reference sequence). Diagnosis relied on clinical symptoms, serum thyroxine and TRAb, thyroid ultrasound and orbital computed tomography. Study findings and constraints: Most clonotypes expanded in thyroid above 0.001 were likewise present in blood. A 13 V-J model separated ophthalmopathy from stable hyperthyroidism.

Sequencing was performed on blood. The TCR was taken from a young woman with Graves' ophthalmopathy. The chain uses TRBV30 and TRBJ2-3; TRBD2 is a possible D gene (6 bases). Here the CDR3 DNA reads TGTGCCTGGGGGGGGTATGCCCGAATCCGCACAGATACGCAGTATTTT. This gives the protein CAWGGYARIRTDTQYF.